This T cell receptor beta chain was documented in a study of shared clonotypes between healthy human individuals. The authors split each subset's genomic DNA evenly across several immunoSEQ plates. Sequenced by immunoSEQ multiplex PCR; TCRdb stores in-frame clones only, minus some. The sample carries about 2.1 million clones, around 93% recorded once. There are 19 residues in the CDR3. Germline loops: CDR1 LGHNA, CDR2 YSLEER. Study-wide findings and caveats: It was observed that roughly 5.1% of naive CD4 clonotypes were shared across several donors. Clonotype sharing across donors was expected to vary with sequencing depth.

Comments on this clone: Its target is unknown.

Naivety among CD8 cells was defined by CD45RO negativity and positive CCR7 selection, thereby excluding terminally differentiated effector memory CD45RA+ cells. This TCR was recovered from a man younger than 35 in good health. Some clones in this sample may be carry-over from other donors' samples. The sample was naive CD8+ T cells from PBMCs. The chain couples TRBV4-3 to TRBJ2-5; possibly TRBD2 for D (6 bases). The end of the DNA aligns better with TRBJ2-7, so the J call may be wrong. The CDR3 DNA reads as TGCGCCAGCAGCCAAGTTTGGGGACGGGAGAATGAGTTACCCTCCGAGCAGTACTTC. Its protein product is CASSQVWGRENELPSEQYF.